A selection of T cell receptor beta chains follows, all from one sample in a study of blood T cell repertoires in COVID-19. TCRdb's copy holds only in-frame clones and misses some; the assay was immunoSEQ multiplex PCR. The profile shows 100,000 to 150,000 clones, less than 85% of them singletons. Sequencing was carried out using peripheral blood. Receptor source: a woman in her sixties or seventies with acute or convalescent COVID-19. Both conserved end residues are part of each CDR3. A D gene is named only where the DNA matches it firmly. Clone sizes are given selectively: once, few, many, or a class where the clone is expanded.

d_call,clone_size,j_call,v_call,cdr3_aa,cdr3_nt
TRBD2,-,TRBJ2-1,TRBV2,CASSTTSGENEQFF,TGTGCCAGCAGTACCACTAGCGGGGAGAATGAGCAGTTCTTC
TRBD1,once,TRBJ2-7,TRBV12-3/TRBV12-4,CASSRDRYEQYF,TGTGCCAGCAGTAGGGACAGGTACGAGCAGTACTTC
-,-,TRBJ2-2,TRBV10-3,CAIQPARGTNTGELFF,TGTGCCATCCAACCGGCTAGGGGAACGAACACCGGGGAGCTGTTTTTT
-,-,TRBJ1-1,TRBV19,CASSMDSLNTEAFF,TGTGCCAGTAGTATGGACAGCCTGAACACTGAAGCTTTCTTT
-,-,TRBJ1-3,TRBV7-9,CASSPDSTSGNTIYF,TGTGCCAGCAGCCCCGACTCAACTTCTGGAAACACCATATATTTT
TRBD1,-,TRBJ1-2,TRBV5-1,CASSLEGGSGYTF,TGCGCCAGCAGCTTGGAAGGGGGCAGTGGCTACACCTTC
TRBD1,-,TRBJ1-1,TRBV27,CASSLTGFGRDTTEAFF,TGTGCCAGCAGTTTGACAGGGTTCGGAAGGGATACCACTGAAGCTTTCTTT
-,few,TRBJ1-1,TRBV6-6,CASSRDDLGSTEAFF,TGTGCCAGCAGTAGGGATGACCTCGGGAGCACTGAAGCTTTCTTT
-,-,TRBJ2-3,TRBV9,CASSTHSSSTDTQYF,TGTGCCAGCAGCACTCACAGTTCAAGCACAGATACGCAGTATTTT
-,-,TRBJ1-3,TRBV7-9,CASSLDGVSSGNTIYF,TGTGCCAGCAGCTTAGACGGGGTGAGCTCTGGAAACACCATATATTTT
-,-,TRBJ2-5,TRBV5-5,CASSLGSGRLVETQYF,TGTGCCAGCAGCTTGGGTTCAGGCAGGTTAGTGGAGACCCAGTACTTC
TRBD1,-,TRBJ1-2,TRBV5-1,CASSLGQGTYGYTF,TGCGCCAGCAGCTTGGGACAGGGTACCTATGGCTACACCTTC
-,-,TRBJ2-3,TRBV6-5,CASSYSLAPTDTQYF,TGTGCCAGCAGTTACTCGCTAGCACCTACAGATACGCAGTATTTT
TRBD1,-,TRBJ1-5,TRBV5-1,CASSPGDRALFNQPQHF,TGCGCCAGCAGCCCGGGGGACAGGGCCCTTTTCAATCAGCCCCAGCATTTT
-,-,TRBJ1-2,TRBV9,CASSVAGETSYGYTF,TGTGCCAGCAGCGTAGCGGGGGAGACGAGCTATGGCTACACCTTC
TRBD1,-,TRBJ1-1,TRBV19,CASHRGVETEAFF,TGTGCCAGCCACAGGGGAGTGGAAACTGAAGCTTTCTTT
TRBD1,-,TRBJ1-6,TRBV19,CASSDRQGNSPLHF,TGTGCCAGTAGTGATCGACAGGGAAATTCACCCCTCCACTTT